This T cell receptor beta chain comes out of a study of T cells after yellow fever vaccination. Study background: Some fractions had low cell numbers, and these were prepared with SMART-Seq v4 Ultra Low Input.

Overall study results and limits: Once the booster was given, most primary-vaccination clones reappeared, at just under 98% for CD4 and 88% for CD8. Weaker overall, the secondary response nonetheless peaked faster (day 5 versus 15).

This CDR3 has 12 residues. Germline V CDR1 and CDR2: LNHDA, SQIVND (reference sequence). V was trimmed by 6 bases and J by 5 bases, leaving 11 bases between them. A 5'RACE template-switching step, the method used to make TCR cDNA, added a universal primer site and UMIs. TCRdb redid the calling of the 5' RACE reads with MiXCR, one entry per CDR3 protein. The sample carries some 500,000 distinct CDR3 sequences, roughly 14% recorded once. This clonotype turned up a few times. Its antigen is not known. The clonotype originates from a man aged 25 to 40 who received the YFV17D yellow fever vaccine. V gene TRBV19 combines with J gene TRBJ2-7; possibly TRBD1 or TRBD2 for D (5 bases each). Sequenced here: PBMCs, sampled on the day of the yellow fever booster vaccination. Here the CDR3 DNA reads TGTGCCAGTAGGAGGGGTACAGACGAGCAGTACTTC. It yields the protein CASRRGTDEQYF.